The clone carrying this TCR beta chain appeared a few times. The data are from a study of early T cells in non-severe SARS-CoV-2 infection. TCRdb independently ran MiXCR on the 5' RACE reads; one entry per CDR3 protein. Among about 60,000 distinct CDR3 sequences listed, 5.5% to 6.5% were seen once. The length of the CDR3 is 14 residues. CDR1 is SNHLY, CDR2 FYNNEI, per germline. The V gene lost 2 bases and the J gene lost 1 base, with 5 bases spanning the gap. This chain uses TRBV2 with TRBJ2-2; the D is unclear. The TCR was taken from an adult who was a healthcare worker with PCR-confirmed SARS-CoV-2 infection or an uninfected control (not recorded which). Material: whole blood. The DNA of the CDR3 is TGTGCCAGCAGTGAACTACTGAACACCGGGGAGCTGTTTTTT. It codes for CASSELLNTGELFF.